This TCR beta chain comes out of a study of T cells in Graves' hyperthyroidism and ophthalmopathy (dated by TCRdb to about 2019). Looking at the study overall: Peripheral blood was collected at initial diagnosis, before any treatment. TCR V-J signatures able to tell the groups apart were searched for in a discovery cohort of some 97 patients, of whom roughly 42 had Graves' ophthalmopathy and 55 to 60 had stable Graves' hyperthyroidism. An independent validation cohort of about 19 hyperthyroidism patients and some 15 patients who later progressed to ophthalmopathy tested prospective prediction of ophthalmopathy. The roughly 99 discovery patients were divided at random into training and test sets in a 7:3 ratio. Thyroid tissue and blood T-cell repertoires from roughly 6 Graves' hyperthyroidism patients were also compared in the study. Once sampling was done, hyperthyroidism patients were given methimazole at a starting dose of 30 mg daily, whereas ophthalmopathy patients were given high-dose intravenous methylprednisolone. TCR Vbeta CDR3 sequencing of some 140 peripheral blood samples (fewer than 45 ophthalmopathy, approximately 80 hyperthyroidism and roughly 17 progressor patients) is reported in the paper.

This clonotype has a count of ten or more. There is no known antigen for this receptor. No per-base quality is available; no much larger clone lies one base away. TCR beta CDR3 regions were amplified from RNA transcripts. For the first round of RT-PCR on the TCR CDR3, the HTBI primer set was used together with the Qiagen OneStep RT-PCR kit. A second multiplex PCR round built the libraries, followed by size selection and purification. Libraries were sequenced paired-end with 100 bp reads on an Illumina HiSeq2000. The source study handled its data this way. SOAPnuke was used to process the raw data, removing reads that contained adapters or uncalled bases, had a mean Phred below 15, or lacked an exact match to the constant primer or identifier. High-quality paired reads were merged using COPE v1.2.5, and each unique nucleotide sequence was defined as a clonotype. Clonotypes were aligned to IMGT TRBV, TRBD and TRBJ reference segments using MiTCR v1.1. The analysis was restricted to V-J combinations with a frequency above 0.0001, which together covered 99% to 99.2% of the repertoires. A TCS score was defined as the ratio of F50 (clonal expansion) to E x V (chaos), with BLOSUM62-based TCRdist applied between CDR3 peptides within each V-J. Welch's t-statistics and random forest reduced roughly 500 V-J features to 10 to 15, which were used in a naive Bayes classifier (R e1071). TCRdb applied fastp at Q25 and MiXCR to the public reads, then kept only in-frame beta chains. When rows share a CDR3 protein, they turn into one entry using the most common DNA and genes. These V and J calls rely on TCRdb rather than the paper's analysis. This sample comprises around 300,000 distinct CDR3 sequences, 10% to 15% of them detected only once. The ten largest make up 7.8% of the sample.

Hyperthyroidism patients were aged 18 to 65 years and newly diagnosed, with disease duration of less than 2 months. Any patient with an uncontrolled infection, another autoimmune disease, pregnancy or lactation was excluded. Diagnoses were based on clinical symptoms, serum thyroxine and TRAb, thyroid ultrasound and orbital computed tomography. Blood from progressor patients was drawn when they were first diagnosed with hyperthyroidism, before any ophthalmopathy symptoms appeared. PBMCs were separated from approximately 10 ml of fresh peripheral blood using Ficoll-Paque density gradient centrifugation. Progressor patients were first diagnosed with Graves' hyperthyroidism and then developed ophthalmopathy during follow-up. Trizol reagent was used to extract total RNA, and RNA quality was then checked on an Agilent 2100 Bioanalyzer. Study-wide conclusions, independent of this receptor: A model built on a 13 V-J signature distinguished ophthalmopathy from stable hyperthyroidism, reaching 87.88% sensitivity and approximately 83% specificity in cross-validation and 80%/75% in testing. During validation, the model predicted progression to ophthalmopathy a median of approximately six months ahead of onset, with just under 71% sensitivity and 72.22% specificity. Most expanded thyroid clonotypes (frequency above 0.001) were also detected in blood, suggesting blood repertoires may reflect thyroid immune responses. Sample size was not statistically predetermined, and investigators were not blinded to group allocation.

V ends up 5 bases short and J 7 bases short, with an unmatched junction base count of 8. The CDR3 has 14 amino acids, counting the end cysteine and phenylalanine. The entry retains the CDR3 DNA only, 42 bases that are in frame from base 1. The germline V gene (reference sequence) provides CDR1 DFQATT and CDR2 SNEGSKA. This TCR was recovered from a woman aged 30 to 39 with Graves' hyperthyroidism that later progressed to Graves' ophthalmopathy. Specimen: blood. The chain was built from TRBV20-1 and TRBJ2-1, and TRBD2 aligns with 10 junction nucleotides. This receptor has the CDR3 CSAGGASGSNEQFF. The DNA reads TGCAGTGCTGGGGGGGCTAGCGGGAGTAATGAGCAGTTCTTC.